This T cell receptor beta chain was identified during a study of tumor-infiltrating lymphocytes in primary liver carcinoma. Study-level background: Patients of both sexes were 30 to 69 years old. Sequenced samples came back with roughly 3.5 to 7.13 million productive TCRbeta reads, and the counts looked alike across tissue types.

Total RNA (around 500 ng) served as template for TCR beta cDNA synthesis primed by a constant-region primer. What produced the TCR beta libraries was three nested multiplex PCR rounds using slightly modified ARM-PCR. Researchers ran the first two PCR rounds for about 11 cycles each with TRBV1-TRBV30 forward primers and a C-beta reverse primer. TCRdb fed the multiplex PCR reads into MiXCR, producing one record per CDR3 protein. The sample has about 92,000 distinct CDR3 sequences, approximately 68% seen once. Regarding the study as a whole: Compared with tumor region pairs, tumor-adjacent and tumor-blood pairs overlapped less.

It was from roughly 20-30 mg of unsorted bulk tissue that RNA and DNA were co-extracted. Enrolled patients were chronically infected with HBV and treatment-naive. Per germline, CDR1 WSHSY and CDR2 SAAADI. V lost 2 bases, J lost 4 bases, and 6 bases stayed unmatched. The CDR3 loop spans 16 amino acids. This clonotype was found many times. Its antigen is unknown. The sequence came from a man between 40 and 49 years old with primary liver carcinoma and hepatitis B virus infection. Material: tumor-adjacent normal liver tissue. The V gene is TRBV10-2, the J gene TRBJ2-7; 12 nucleotides match TRBD1. The CDR3 nucleotides read TGCGCCAGCAGTGAGCTACGGGACAGGGGGCTATACGAGCAGTACTTC. The encoded protein is CASSELRDRGLYEQYF.